This T cell receptor (beta chain) derives from a study of T-cell reconstitution after alpha-beta-depleted transplantation in children. Whole-study results and caveats: Counts and diversity of T cells one year after transplant came mostly from newly produced T cells. Several hundred expanded graft clones reportedly supplied alpha-beta T cells about two months after transplant. Some patients showed high day-60 TCRbeta diversity, which derived from surviving recipient T cells and thymic progenitors.

For TCRbeta, the library was prepared with unique molecular identifiers. TCRdb fed the PCR reads into MiXCR, producing one record per CDR3 protein. The table has tens of thousands of distinct CDR3 sequences, about a sixth seen once; the top ten hold around a fifth. The CDR3 spans 14 residues. Trimming took off 3 bases at V and 9 bases at J, with 15 bases between the two ends. On this clonotype: Antigen: not known.

The V gene is TRBV12-3 or TRBV12-4, the J gene TRBJ1-5; D is uncertain. Material: PBMCs, mostly from graft donor cells, obtained 180 days after TCRalphabeta/CD19-depleted stem cell transplant. The source of this sequence is a male patient aged 2 to 10 who had a stem cell transplant for acute lymphoblastic leukemia, so the T cells may come from the graft donor. The CDR3 sequence is CASSLNSQTVPQHF. In nucleotides, the CDR3 is TGTGCCAGCAGTTTGAATTCCCAGACGGTGCCCCAGCATTTT.